This TCR beta chain was observed in a study of cytomegalovirus exposure and HLA in healthy donors. Donors in the study were healthy people who gave bone marrow. About this clone itself: What it recognizes is unknown.

Trimming took off 5 bases at V and 6 bases at J, with 17 bases between the two ends. CDR1 and CDR2 from the germline V gene are SEHNR and FQNEAQ (reference sequence). The CDR3 contains 16 residues. Both 60 Vbeta primers and 13 Jbeta primers went into the PCR. TCRdb's copy holds only in-frame clones and misses some; the assay was immunoSEQ multiplex PCR. Of about 130,000 clones in the sample, 80% were seen once. Whole-study results and caveats: According to a later analysis, most TCR beta chains associated with CMV appeared HLA-restricted. The study put 150 or so TCR beta chains on its list as cytomegalovirus-associated. In an earlier analysis, most TCR beta V segments were productive about 90% or about 30% of the time.

The clonotype was recovered from a male donor in good health and CMV-seronegative. This rearrangement joins TRBV7-9 to TRBJ1-6, with TRBD1 as a possible D gene (6 bases). What was sequenced was PBMCs. The CDR3: CASSDIRGTPNSPLHF. In DNA form, the CDR3 reads TGTGCCAGCAGCGACATCAGGGGTACCCCTAATTCACCCCTCCACTTT.